This T cell receptor beta chain came from a study of T cell changes during pregnancy in multiple sclerosis. Produced via immunoSEQ multiplex PCR; TCRdb's table is partial and in-frame only. This sample carries some 46,000 clones, 80% to 95% of them seen once, and the ten largest clones take roughly 2.2%. Germline CDR1 is SGHDN and CDR2 is FVKESK. Trimming cost V 0 bases and J 1 base; bases outside gene matches: 6. CDR3 length: 19 residues. V usage is TRBV14 and J usage is TRBJ2-3; TRBD2 matches 14 bases. The source is a female donor with multiple sclerosis, enrolled in a pregnancy study. Here the sequenced sample was peripheral blood, taken in the third trimester of pregnancy. The CDR3 loop reads CASSQDRGLAGVGTDTQYF. DNA of the CDR3: TGTGCCAGCAGCCAAGACCGGGGACTAGCGGGAGTTGGCACAGATACGCAGTATTTT.